This T cell receptor (beta chain) was captured in a study of siplizumab effects on memory and regulatory T cells. Per germline, CDR1 SGHAT and CDR2 FQDESV (reference sequence). The V gene lost 5 bases and the J gene lost 7 bases, with 15 bases spanning the gap. The CDR3 length is 14 residues. TCRdb's copy holds only in-frame clones and misses some; the assay was immunoSEQ multiplex PCR. The table includes around 100,000 clones, roughly nine tenths detected once. The rearrangement uses TRBV11-1 and TRBJ2-1, with D unclear. The material sequenced was Tregs sorted from blood. The receptor's source is a human donor in good health. For the CDR3, the DNA is TGTGCCAGCAGCGCCCTCGGCCCGCCTAATGAGCAGTTCTTC. Residues: CASSALGPPNEQFF. Using reference TRBV11-1 and TRBJ2-1 for the parts outside the CDR3, the full variable domain is EAEVAQSPRYKITEKSQAVAFWCDPISGHATLYWYRQILGQGPELLVQFQDESVVDDSQLPKDRFSAERLKGVDSTLKIQPAELGDSAMYLCASSALGPPNEQFFGPGTRLTVL.